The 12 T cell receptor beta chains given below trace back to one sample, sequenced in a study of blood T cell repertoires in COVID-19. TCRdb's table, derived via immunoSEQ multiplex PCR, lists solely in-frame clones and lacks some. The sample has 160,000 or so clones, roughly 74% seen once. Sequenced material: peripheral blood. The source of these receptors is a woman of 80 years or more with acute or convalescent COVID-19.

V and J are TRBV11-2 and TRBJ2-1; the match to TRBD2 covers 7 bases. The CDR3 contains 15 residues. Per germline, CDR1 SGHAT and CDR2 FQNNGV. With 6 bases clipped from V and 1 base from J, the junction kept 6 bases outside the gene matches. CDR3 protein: CASSPLGGSYNEQFF. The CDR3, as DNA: TGTGCCAGCAGTCCTTTGGGGGGGTCCTACAATGAGCAGTTCTTC.

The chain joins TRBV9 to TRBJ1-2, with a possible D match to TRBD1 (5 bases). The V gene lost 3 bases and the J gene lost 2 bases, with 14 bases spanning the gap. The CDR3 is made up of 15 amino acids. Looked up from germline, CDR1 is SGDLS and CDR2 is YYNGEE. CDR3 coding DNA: TGTGCCAGCAGCGACGACAGAACTAGCAACTATGGCTACACCTTC. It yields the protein CASSDDRTSNYGYTF.

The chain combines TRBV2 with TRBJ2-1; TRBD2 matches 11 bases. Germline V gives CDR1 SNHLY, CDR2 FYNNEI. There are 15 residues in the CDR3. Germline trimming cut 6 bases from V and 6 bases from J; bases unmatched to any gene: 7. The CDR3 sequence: CASRPGLAVINEQFF. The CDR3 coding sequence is TGTGCCAGCAGGCCGGGACTAGCGGTAATCAATGAGCAGTTCTTC.

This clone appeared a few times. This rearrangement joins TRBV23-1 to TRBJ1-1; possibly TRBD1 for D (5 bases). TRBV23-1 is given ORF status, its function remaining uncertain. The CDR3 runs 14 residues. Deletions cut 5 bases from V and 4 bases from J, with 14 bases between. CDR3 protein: CASSIPGGVTEAFF. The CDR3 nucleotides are TGCGCCAGCAGTATACCCGGGGGTGTCACTGAAGCTTTCTTT.

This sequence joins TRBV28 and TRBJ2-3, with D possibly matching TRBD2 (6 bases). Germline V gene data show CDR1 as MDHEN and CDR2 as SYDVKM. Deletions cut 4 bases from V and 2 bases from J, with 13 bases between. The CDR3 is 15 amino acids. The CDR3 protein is CASSSYGGPTDTQYF. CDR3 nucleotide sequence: TGTGCCAGCAGTTCTTACGGAGGGCCCACAGATACGCAGTATTTT.

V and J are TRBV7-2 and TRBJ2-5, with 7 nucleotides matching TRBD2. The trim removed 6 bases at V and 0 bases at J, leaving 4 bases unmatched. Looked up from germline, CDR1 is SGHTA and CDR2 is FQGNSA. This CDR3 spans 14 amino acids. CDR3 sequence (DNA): TGTGCCAGCAGGCGGGAGCGCAACCAAGAGACCCAGTACTTC. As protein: CASRRERNQETQYF. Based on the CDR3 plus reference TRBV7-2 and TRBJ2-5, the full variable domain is GAGVSQSPSNKVTEKGKDVELRCDPISGHTALYWYRQSLGQGLEFLIYFQGNSAPDKSGLPSDRFSAERTGGSVSTLTIQRTQQEDSAVYLCASRRERNQETQYFGPGTRLLVL.

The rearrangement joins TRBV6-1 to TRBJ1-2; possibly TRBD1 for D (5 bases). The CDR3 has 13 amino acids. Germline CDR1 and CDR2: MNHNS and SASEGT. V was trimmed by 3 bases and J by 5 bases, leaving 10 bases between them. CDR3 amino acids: CASSEGGEYGYTF. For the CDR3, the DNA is TGTGCCAGCAGTGAGGGGGGAGAGTATGGCTACACCTTC.

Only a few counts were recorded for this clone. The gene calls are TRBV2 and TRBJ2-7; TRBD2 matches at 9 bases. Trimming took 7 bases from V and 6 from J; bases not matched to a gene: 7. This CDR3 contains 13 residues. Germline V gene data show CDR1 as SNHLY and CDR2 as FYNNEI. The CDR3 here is CASTQTSGLEQYF. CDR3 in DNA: TGTGCCAGCACTCAGACTAGCGGTCTCGAGCAGTACTTC.

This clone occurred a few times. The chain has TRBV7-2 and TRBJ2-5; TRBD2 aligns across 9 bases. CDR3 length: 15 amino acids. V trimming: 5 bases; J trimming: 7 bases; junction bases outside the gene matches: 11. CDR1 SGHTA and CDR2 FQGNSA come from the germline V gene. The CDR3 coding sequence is TGTGCCAGCAGCGGGCTGGCGGGGGGGCCGGGGACCCAGTACTTC. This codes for CASSGLAGGPGTQYF. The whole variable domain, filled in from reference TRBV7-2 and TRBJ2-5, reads GAGVSQSPSNKVTEKGKDVELRCDPISGHTALYWYRQSLGQGLEFLIYFQGNSAPDKSGLPSDRFSAERTGGSVSTLTIQRTQQEDSAVYLCASSGLAGGPGTQYFGPGTRLLVL.

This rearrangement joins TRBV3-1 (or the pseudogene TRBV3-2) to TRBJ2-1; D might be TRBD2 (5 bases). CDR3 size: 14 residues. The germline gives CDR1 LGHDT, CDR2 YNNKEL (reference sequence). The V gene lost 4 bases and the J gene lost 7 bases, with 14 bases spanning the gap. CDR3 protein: CASSRIQTRNEQFF. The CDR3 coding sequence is TGTGCCAGCAGCCGTATCCAAACTAGGAATGAGCAGTTCTTC.

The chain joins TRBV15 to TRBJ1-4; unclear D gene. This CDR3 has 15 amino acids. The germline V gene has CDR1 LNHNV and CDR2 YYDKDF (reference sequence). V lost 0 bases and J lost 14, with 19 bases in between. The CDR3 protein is CATSRDGASMKSLFF. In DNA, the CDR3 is TGTGCCACCAGCAGAGATGGAGCCTCAATGAAGAGTCTGTTTTTT.

CDR3 in amino acids: CATSSSRRLAGRDTQYF. The CDR3 DNA is TGTGCCACCAGTAGTAGTCGTCGACTAGCGGGTAGGGATACGCAGTATTTT. V usage is TRBV24-1 and J usage is TRBJ2-3, with 10 nucleotides matching TRBD2. V lost 6 bases and J lost 6; bases outside the gene matches: 14. Germline loops: CDR1 KGHDR, CDR2 SFDVKD. The CDR3 loop spans 17 amino acids.